These 21 T cell receptor beta chains were all obtained from the same sample, sequenced in a study of CD8+ T cells in alopecia areata. Sequencing relied on a cDNA template that was reverse transcribed from extracted RNA. The method was immunoSEQ multiplex PCR; TCRdb's version includes in-frame clones alone and lacks a portion of them. This table has 200,000 to 250,000 clones, around 66% appearing once. Treatment denoted: oral pan-JAK inhibitor, 5-10 mg twice daily. The starting material was CD4+ T cells sorted from blood, obtained at week 4, from a patient treated with tofacitinib. These receptors all stem from a human donor with alopecia areata.

The rearrangement links TRBV30 to TRBJ2-2; no clear D gene. Trimming shortened V by 4 bases and J by 2 bases, and 5 bases separated the two germline ends. Germline V CDR1 and CDR2: GTSNPN, SVGIG (reference sequence). The CDR3 length is 12 residues. The CDR3 sequence: CAWTPNTGELFF. CDR3 DNA: TGTGCCTGGACTCCAAACACCGGGGAGCTGTTTTTT.

CDR3 amino acids: CASSSRQVYYGYTF. As DNA, the CDR3 is TGTGCCAGCAGCTCTCGTCAGGTTTACTATGGCTACACCTTC. The rearrangement links TRBV7-9 to TRBJ1-2, with D unresolved. Germline CDR1 and CDR2: SEHNR and FQNEAQ (reference sequence). Trimming removed 4 bases from V and 3 bases from J, with 12 bases in between. The CDR3 length is 14 residues.

The chain recombines TRBV29-1 with TRBJ1-1; TRBD1 matches 7 bases. Germline CDR1 and CDR2: SQVTM and ANQGSEA. V was clipped by 0 bases and J by 8 bases; unmatched bases: 9. The CDR3 is 14 amino acids. The CDR3 loop is CSVEDRSRGYEAFF. The CDR3 DNA sequence: TGCAGCGTTGAAGATCGGAGCAGGGGGTACGAAGCTTTCTTT.

This chain links TRBV5-1 with TRBJ1-1, with D unresolved. The CDR3 consists of 11 residues. V lost 6 bases, J lost 1 base, and 4 bases lay in between. The V gene's germline CDR1 is SGHRS and CDR2 YFSETQ. This CDR3 is CASKQNTEAFF. In DNA, the CDR3 is TGCGCCAGCAAACAGAACACTGAAGCTTTCTTT.

The chain is built from TRBV7-9 and TRBJ2-1, with D possibly called TRBD1 or TRBD2 (5 bases each). V lost 8 bases to trimming and J lost 6 bases, with 17 bases between them. Germline lookup yields CDR1 SEHNR and CDR2 FQNEAQ (reference sequence). The CDR3 is 14 amino acids. The CDR3: CASADQRGVNEQFF. CDR3 coding DNA: TGTGCCAGCGCGGATCAAAGGGGAGTCAATGAGCAGTTCTTC.

This chain links TRBV10-3 with TRBJ1-1; D is possibly TRBD1 (5 bases). Germline V CDR1 and CDR2: ENHRY, SYGVKD. Deletions cut 3 bases from V and 4 bases from J, with 9 bases between. The CDR3 has 13 residues. CDR3 sequence reads: CAISDLQGTEAFF. The CDR3 bases are TGTGCCATCAGTGACCTTCAGGGCACTGAAGCTTTCTTT.

V usage is TRBV4-3 and J usage is TRBJ2-1; the D gene is possibly TRBD1 (5 bases). The CDR3 runs 15 residues. Trimming took 0 bases from V and 13 from J, leaving 19 bases between them. Per the germline V gene, CDR1 is LGHNA and CDR2 is YSLEER. CDR3 DNA sequence: TGCGCCAGCAGCCAAGATATGTTGCAGGGTCACGAACAGTTCTTC. Protein: CASSQDMLQGHEQFF.

The rearrangement joins TRBV30 to TRBJ2-7; D remains ambiguous. V was trimmed by 1 base and J by 5 bases, leaving 18 bases between them. This CDR3 region has 15 residues. The germline CDR1 and CDR2 sequences are GTSNPN and SVGIG (reference sequence). DNA of the CDR3: TGTGCCTGGAGTGCAGAACCGCAGTTTGGTGACGAGCAGTACTTC. Amino acids: CAWSAEPQFGDEQYF.

This clone was seen only a few times. The chain joins TRBV14 to TRBJ2-7; D is tentatively TRBD1 or TRBD2 (6 bases each). Germline V lookup: CDR1 SGHDN, CDR2 FVKESK. Trimming pared 2 bases from V and 0 bases from J, leaving 11 bases between. This CDR3 spans 15 amino acids. CDR3: CASSQIGGNSYEQYF. The DNA for the CDR3 is TGTGCCAGCAGCCAAATCGGGGGCAACTCCTACGAGCAGTACTTC.

Ten or more counts support this clone. The chain employs TRBV7-9 and TRBJ2-3; the match to TRBD2 covers 9 bases. Germline V gene lookup returns CDR1 SEHNR and CDR2 FQNEAQ (reference sequence). Germline trimming cut 5 bases from V and 0 bases from J; bases unmatched to any gene: 3. The CDR3 covers 15 residues. CDR3 loop: CASSQTSGSTDTQYF. CDR3 DNA: TGTGCCAGCAGCCAGACTAGCGGTAGCACAGATACGCAGTATTTT.

The genes are TRBV4-3 and TRBJ1-1, with D tentatively TRBD1 (5 bases). Germline V gene lookup returns CDR1 LGHNA and CDR2 YSLEER. V dropped 0 bases and J dropped 1 base, with 6 bases sitting between them. This CDR3 region has 14 residues. CDR3 nucleotide sequence: TGCGCCAGCAGCCAAGACAGGGCGAACACTGAAGCTTTCTTT. Translation gives CASSQDRANTEAFF.

V and J are TRBV6-1 and TRBJ2-3, with D perhaps matching TRBD1 (6 bases). Trimming cost V 7 bases and J 5 bases, with 19 bases left between them. This CDR3 has 15 amino acids. In germline, CDR1 is MNHNS, CDR2 SASEGT. The chain's CDR3 is CASTEQGQVVDTQYF. The CDR3 nucleotides read TGTGCCAGCACAGAACAGGGTCAGGTTGTAGATACGCAGTATTTT.

The rearrangement links TRBV7-2 to TRBJ2-3, with D perhaps TRBD2 (6 bases). CDR3 length: 17 residues. V was pared by 0 bases and J by 0 bases, with 13 bases between. CDR1 is SGHTA and CDR2 is FQGNSA in the germline V gene. Here the CDR3 DNA reads TGTGCCAGCAGCTTAGCCGGTAGCGGTACTAGCACAGATACGCAGTATTTT. Translated: CASSLAGSGTSTDTQYF. The complete variable domain, with remaining parts taken from reference TRBV7-2 and TRBJ2-3, reads GAGVSQSPSNKVTEKGKDVELRCDPISGHTALYWYRQSLGQGLEFLIYFQGNSAPDKSGLPSDRFSAERTGGSVSTLTIQRTQQEDSAVYLCASSLAGSGTSTDTQYFGPGTRLTVL.

The chain is built from TRBV5-1 and TRBJ2-2; unclear D gene. CDR1 and CDR2 (germline): SGHRS, YFSETQ. The CDR3 sequence is 15 residues long. The V and J ends lost 0 bases and 6 bases respectively, with 12 bases between them. The CDR3 DNA reads TGCGCCAGCAGCTTGGAAGGCAAGTCGTCCGGGGAGCTGTTTTTT. Translation gives CASSLEGKSSGELFF.

The rearrangement uses TRBV29-1 and TRBJ1-2, with TRBD1 as a possible D gene (6 bases). V shed 3 bases and J shed 10 bases, with 15 bases lying between them. The CDR3 spans 12 residues. Per the germline V gene, CDR1 is SQVTM and CDR2 is ANQGSEA. CDR3 nucleotide sequence: TGCAGCGTTGAGAGGACAGTAACCGACTACACCTTC. Translated, it gives CSVERTVTDYTF.

The J gene is TRBJ1-1, the V gene TRBV30; D remains unclear. CDR3 length equals 16 residues. Germline lookup yields CDR1 GTSNPN and CDR2 SVGIG (reference sequence). Trimming pared 1 base from V and 1 base from J, leaving 16 bases between. This chain's CDR3 is CAWSGTQVSANTEAFF. The CDR3 region has the DNA TGTGCCTGGAGTGGGACGCAGGTCTCCGCGAACACTGAAGCTTTCTTT.

Comment on this clone: Relative to the germline gene, one junction end is altered; a read error may explain this. V and J are TRBV6-6 and TRBJ2-7; perhaps TRBD2 as D (6 bases). Per germline, CDR1 MNHNY and CDR2 SVGAGI (reference sequence). The CDR3 extends over 10 amino acids. The CDR3 nucleotides read TGTGCCAGCAGGGAGGGCGAGCAGTGCTTC. It yields the protein CASREGEQCF.

The chain recombines TRBV4-3 with TRBJ1-6, with D hard to call. Trimming took off 4 bases at V and 10 bases at J, with 14 bases between the two ends. This CDR3 contains 14 residues. Germline assignment: CDR1 LGHNA and CDR2 YSLEER. CDR3 sequence: CASSRSTAGSPLHF. CDR3 DNA: TGCGCCAGCAGCCGTAGTACGGCGGGCTCACCCCTCCACTTT.

This clone was found a few times. The chain joins TRBV4-2 to TRBJ2-5; 8 bases fit TRBD2. The CDR3 spans 17 residues. V gave up 0 bases and J gave up 5 bases; unmatched junction bases: 11. Germline lookup yields CDR1 LGHNA and CDR2 YNFKEQ. DNA of the CDR3: TGTGCCAGCAGCCAAGATAGCAGCGGGGGCTATGTTGAGACCCAGTACTTC. It encodes CASSQDSSGGYVETQYF.

The V gene is TRBV5-1, the J gene TRBJ2-1; D might be TRBD1 (5 bases). Trimming stripped 7 bases from V and 5 bases from J, with 13 bases between. This CDR3 is 13 amino acids long. CDR1 and CDR2 (germline): SGHRS, YFSETQ. The DNA of the CDR3 is TGCGCCAGCCAGATGGCAGGGAACAATGAGCAGTTCTTC. This gives the protein CASQMAGNNEQFF. Full variable domain (rest looked up from reference TRBV5-1 and TRBJ2-1): KAGVTQTPRYLIKTRGQQVTLSCSPISGHRSVSWYQQTPGQGLQFLFEYFSETQRNKGNFPGRFSGRQFSNSRSEMNVSTLELGDSALYLCASQMAGNNEQFFGPGTRLTVL.

V usage is TRBV4-3 and J usage is TRBJ1-1, with D possibly TRBD1 on 5 matching bases. The CDR3 has 13 residues. Germline V gives CDR1 LGHNA, CDR2 YSLEER. V was cut by 2 bases and J by 11 bases, with 15 bases left in between. The CDR3 loop is CASSQWGGGEAFF. CDR3 bases: TGCGCCAGCAGCCAATGGGGGGGAGGGGAGGCTTTCTTT.